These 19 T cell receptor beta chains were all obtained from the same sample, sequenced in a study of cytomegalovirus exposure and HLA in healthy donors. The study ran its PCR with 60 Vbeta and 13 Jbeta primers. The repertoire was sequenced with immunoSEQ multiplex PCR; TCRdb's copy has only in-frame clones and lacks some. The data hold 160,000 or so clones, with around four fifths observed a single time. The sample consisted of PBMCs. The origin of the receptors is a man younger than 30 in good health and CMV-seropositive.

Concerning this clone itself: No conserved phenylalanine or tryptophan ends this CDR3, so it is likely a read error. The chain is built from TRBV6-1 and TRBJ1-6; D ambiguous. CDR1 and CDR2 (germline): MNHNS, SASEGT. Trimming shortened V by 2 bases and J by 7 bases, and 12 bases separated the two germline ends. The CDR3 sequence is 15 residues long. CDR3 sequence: CASSEMRAANSPLHL. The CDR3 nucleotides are TGTGCCAGCAGTGAAATGAGGGCAGCAAATTCACCCCTCCACCTT.

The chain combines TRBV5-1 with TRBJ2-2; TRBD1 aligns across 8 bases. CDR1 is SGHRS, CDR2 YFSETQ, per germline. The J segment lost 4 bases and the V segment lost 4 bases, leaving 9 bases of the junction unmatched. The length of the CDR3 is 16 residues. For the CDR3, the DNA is TGCGCCAGCAGCCCCGGACAGGGAGCGGGCACCGGGGAGCTGTTTTTT. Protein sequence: CASSPGQGAGTGELFF.

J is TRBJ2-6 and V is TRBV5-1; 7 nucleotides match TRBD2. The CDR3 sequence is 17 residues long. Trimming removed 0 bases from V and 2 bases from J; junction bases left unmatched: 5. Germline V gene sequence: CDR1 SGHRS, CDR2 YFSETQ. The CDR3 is CASSLGGSIPGANVLTF. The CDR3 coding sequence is TGCGCCAGCAGCTTGGGCGGGAGTATCCCTGGGGCCAACGTCCTGACTTTC. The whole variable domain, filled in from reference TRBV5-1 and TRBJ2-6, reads KAGVTQTPRYLIKTRGQQVTLSCSPISGHRSVSWYQQTPGQGLQFLFEYFSETQRNKGNFPGRFSGRQFSNSRSEMNVSTLELGDSALYLCASSLGGSIPGANVLTFGAGSRLTVL.

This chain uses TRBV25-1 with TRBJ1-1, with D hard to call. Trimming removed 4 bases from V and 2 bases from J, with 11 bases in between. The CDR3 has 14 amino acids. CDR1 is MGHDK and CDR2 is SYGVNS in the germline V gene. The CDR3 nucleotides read TGTGCCAGCAGTGGGTGGCAGGCAAACACTGAAGCTTTCTTT. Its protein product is CASSGWQANTEAFF.

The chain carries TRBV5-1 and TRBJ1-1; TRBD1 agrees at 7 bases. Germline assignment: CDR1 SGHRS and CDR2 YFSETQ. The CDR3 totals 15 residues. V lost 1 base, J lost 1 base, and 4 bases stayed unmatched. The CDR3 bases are TGCGCCAGCAGCTTGTACGGACAGGCGAACACTGAAGCTTTCTTT. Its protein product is CASSLYGQANTEAFF.

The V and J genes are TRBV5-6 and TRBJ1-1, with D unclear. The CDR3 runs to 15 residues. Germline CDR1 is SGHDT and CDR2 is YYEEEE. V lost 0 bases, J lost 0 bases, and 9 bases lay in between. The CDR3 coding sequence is TGTGCCAGCAGCTTGGGGCACAGCATGAACACTGAAGCTTTCTTT. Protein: CASSLGHSMNTEAFF.

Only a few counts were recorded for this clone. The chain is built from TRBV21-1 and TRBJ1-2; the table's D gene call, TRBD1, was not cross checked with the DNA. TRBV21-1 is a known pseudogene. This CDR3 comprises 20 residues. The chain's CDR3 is CASSKGITVGTELLNYGYTF. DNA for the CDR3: TGTGCCAGCAGCAAAGGCATAACCGTCGGGACAGAACTTCTCAACTATGGCTACACCTTC.

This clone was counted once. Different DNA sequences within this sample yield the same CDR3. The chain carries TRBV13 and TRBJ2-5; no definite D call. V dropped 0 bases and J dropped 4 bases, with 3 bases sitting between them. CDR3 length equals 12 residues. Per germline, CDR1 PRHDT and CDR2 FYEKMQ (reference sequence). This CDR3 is CASSLGRETQYF. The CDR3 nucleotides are TGTGCCAGCAGCTTAGGCCGAGAGACCCAGTACTTC.

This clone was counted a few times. In DNA form, the CDR3 reads TGTGCCAGCAGGACAGGGGGCGTCAATCAGCCCCAGCATTTT. Residues: CASRTGGVNQPQHF. The rearrangement links TRBV6-5 to TRBJ1-5, with 10 bases lining up with TRBD1. The CDR3 totals 14 residues. V lost 6 bases and J lost 3; bases outside the gene matches: 2. Germline V gives CDR1 MNHEY, CDR2 SVGAGI.

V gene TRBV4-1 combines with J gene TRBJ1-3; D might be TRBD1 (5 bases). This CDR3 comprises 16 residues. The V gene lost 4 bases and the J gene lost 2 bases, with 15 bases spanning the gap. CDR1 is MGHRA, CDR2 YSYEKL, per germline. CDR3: CASSPGDRGAGNTIYF. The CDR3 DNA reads TGCGCCAGCAGCCCCGGGGACCGCGGGGCTGGAAACACCATATATTTT.

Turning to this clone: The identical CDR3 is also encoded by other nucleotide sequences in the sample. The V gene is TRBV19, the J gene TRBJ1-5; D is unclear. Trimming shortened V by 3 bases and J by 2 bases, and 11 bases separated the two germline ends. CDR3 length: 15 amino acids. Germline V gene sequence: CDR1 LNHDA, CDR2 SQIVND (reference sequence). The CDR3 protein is CASSILGEGNQPQHF. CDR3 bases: TGTGCCAGTAGTATCCTTGGGGAGGGCAATCAGCCCCAGCATTTT.

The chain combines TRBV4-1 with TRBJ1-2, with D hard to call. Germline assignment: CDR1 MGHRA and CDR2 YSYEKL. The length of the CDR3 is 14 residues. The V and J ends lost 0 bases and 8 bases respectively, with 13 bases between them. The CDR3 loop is CASSQDPGRSGYTF. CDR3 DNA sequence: TGCGCCAGCAGCCAAGACCCGGGGAGGAGCGGCTACACCTTC.

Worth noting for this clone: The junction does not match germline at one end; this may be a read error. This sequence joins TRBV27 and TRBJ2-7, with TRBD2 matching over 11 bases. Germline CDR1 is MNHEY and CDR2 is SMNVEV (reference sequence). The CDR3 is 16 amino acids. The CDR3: CASSLSGLAETYERYF. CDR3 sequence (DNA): TGTGCCAGCAGTTTATCGGGACTAGCGGAAACCTACGAGCGGTACTTC.

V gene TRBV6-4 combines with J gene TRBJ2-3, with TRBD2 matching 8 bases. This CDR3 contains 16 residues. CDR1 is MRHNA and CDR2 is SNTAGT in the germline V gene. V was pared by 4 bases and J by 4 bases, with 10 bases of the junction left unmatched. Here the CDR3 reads CASSARGAGASDTQYF. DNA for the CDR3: TGTGCCAGCAGTGCCCGTGGAGCGGGAGCTTCAGATACGCAGTATTTT.

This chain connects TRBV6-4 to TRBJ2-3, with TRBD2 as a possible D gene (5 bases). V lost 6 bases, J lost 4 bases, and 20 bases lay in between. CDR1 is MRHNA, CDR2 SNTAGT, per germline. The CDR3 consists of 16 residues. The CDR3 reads CASSPSGGSEADTQYF. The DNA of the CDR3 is TGTGCCAGCAGCCCTTCAGGCGGGTCTGAGGCAGATACGCAGTATTTT.

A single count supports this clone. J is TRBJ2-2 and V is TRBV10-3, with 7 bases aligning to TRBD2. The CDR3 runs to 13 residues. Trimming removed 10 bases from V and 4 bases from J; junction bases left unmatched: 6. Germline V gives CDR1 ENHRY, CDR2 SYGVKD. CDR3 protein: CATCGGGTGELFF. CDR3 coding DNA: TGTGCCACCTGCGGGGGTGGCACCGGGGAGCTGTTTTTT.

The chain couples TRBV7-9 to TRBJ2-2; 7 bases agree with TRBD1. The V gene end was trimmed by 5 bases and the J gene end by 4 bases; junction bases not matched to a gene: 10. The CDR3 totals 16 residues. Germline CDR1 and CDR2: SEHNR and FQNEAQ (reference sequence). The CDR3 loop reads CASSRGDSLVTGELFF. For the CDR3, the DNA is TGTGCCAGCAGCCGAGGGGACAGTCTGGTCACCGGGGAGCTGTTTTTT.

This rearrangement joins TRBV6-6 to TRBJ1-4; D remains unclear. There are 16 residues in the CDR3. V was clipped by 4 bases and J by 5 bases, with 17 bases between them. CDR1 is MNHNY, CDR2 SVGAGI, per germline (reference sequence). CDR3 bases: TGTGCCAGCAGTTTGGTTCTCGAGGTTAAGAATGAAAAACTGTTTTTT. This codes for CASSLVLEVKNEKLFF.

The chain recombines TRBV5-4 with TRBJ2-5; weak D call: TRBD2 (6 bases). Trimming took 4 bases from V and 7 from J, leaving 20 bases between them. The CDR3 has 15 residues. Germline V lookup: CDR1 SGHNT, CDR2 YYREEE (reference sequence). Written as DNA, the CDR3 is TGTGCCAGCAGCCCGGGGGTGGACTACCAGTGGACCCAGTACTTC. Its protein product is CASSPGVDYQWTQYF.